Below, 6 T cell receptor beta chains from the same sample are listed, as sequenced in a study of T-cell reconstitution after alpha-beta-depleted transplantation in children. Unique molecular identifiers tagged the TCRbeta library. TCRdb called the PCR reads again in MiXCR, with one record for every CDR3 protein. The sample records fewer than 85,000 distinct CDR3 sequences, roughly 14% being singletons. The sequencing used PBMCs, mostly from graft donor cells, collected 180 days after TCRalphabeta/CD19-depleted stem cell transplant. These TCRs come from a male patient aged 2 to 9 who had a stem cell transplant for acute lymphoblastic leukemia, so the T cells may come from the graft donor.

This chain uses TRBV11-2 with TRBJ2-7; tentative D call: TRBD1 (6 bases). Germline lookup yields CDR1 SGHAT and CDR2 FQNNGV. The ends were cut back, 5 bases at V and 0 bases at J, with 20 bases in the middle. The CDR3 spans 17 residues. CDR3 in DNA: TGTGCCAGCAGCCGATTCGGACAGTCTTTAAGCTCCTACGAGCAGTACTTC. Protein product: CASSRFGQSLSSYEQYF.

Many counts were recorded for this clonotype. The gene calls are TRBV5-1 and TRBJ1-5, with TRBD1 as a possible D gene (5 bases). Trimming took 5 bases from V and 1 from J, leaving 10 bases between them. This CDR3 comprises 14 residues. Germline V gene lookup returns CDR1 SGHRS and CDR2 YFSETQ. The CDR3 here is CASSPEGSNQPQHF. CDR3 coding DNA: TGCGCCAGCAGTCCCGAGGGGAGCAATCAGCCCCAGCATTTT.

This clonotype showed up many times. This sequence joins TRBV20-1 and TRBJ2-2; 7 nucleotides agree with TRBD1. The CDR3 is made up of 13 amino acids. Germline values: CDR1 DFQATT, CDR2 SNEGSKA (reference sequence). Germline trimming cut 4 bases from V and 8 bases from J; bases unmatched to any gene: 7. CDR3 bases: TGCAGTGCTACTCGGGACAGAACGGGGGAGCTGTTTTTT. Protein product: CSATRDRTGELFF.

This clonotype was detected a few times. V usage is TRBV20-1 and J usage is TRBJ2-5; 7 bases map to TRBD1. Germline lookup yields CDR1 DFQATT and CDR2 SNEGSKA (reference sequence). The junction had 5 bases not matched to a gene; V was cut back by 3 bases and J by 4 bases. This CDR3 contains 13 residues. CDR3 DNA: TGCAGTGCTAGGACAGGGAGACCAGAGACCCAGTACTTC. It yields the protein CSARTGRPETQYF.

This clonotype turned up a few times. The chain recombines TRBV5-1 with TRBJ1-1; D unclear. Germline assignment: CDR1 SGHRS and CDR2 YFSETQ. There are 14 residues in the CDR3. V lost 0 bases and J 0 bases, leaving 6 bases between the germline ends. CDR3 sequence: CASSLGRLNTEAFF. Written as DNA, the CDR3 is TGCGCCAGCAGCTTGGGACGGCTGAACACTGAAGCTTTCTTT.

In its sample, this clonotype was seen a few times. The chain combines TRBV4-2 with TRBJ2-7; 7 bases align to TRBD2. The germline CDR1 and CDR2 sequences are LGHNA and YNFKEQ. J was trimmed by 2 bases and V by 0 bases; bases with no gene match: 13. The CDR3 runs to 18 residues. The CDR3 nucleotides read TGTGCCAGCAGCCAAGATTGGGCTAGCGGTCGGTTCGCCTACGAGCAGTACTTC. It specifies CASSQDWASGRFAYEQYF.